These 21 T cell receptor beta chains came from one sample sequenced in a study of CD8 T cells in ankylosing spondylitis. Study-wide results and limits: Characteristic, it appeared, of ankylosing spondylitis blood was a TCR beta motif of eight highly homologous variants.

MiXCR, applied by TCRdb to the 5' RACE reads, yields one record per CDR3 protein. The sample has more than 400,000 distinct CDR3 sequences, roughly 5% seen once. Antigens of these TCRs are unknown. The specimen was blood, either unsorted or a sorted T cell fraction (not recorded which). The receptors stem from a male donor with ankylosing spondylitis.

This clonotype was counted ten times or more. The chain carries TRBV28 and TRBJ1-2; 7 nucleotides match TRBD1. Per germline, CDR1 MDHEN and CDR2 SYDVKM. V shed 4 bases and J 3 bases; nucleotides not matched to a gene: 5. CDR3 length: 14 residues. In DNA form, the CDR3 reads TGTGCCAGCAGTTCCCCCGGGACAGACTATGGCTACACCTTC. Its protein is CASSSPGTDYGYTF.

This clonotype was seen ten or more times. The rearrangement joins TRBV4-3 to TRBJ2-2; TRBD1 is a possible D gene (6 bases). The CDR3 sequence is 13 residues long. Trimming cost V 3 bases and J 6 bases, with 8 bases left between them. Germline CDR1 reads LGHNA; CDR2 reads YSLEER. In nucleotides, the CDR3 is TGCGCCAGCAGCCAGGGGGCGTCCGGGGAGCTGTTTTTT. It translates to CASSQGASGELFF.

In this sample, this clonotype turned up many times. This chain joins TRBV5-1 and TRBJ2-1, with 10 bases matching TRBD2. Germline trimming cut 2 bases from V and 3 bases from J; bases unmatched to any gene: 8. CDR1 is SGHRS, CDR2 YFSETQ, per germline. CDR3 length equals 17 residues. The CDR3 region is CASSFGLAGGDYNEQFF. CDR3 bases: TGCGCCAGCAGCTTCGGGTTAGCGGGGGGCGACTACAATGAGCAGTTCTTC.

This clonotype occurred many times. The CDR3 bases are TGTGCCAGCAGTTGGAGCGATCAGCCCCAGCATTTT. Residues: CASSWSDQPQHF. The chain combines TRBV12-3 or TRBV12-4 with TRBJ1-5; D is unresolved. The length of the CDR3 is 12 residues. V was cut by 4 bases and J by 5 bases, with 6 bases left in between.

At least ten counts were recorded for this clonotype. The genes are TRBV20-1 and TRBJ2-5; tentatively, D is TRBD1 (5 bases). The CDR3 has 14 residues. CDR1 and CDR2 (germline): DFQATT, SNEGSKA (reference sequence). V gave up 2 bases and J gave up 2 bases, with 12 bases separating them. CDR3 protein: CSARKPPGQETQYF. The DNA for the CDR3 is TGCAGTGCTAGAAAGCCCCCAGGGCAAGAGACCCAGTACTTC.

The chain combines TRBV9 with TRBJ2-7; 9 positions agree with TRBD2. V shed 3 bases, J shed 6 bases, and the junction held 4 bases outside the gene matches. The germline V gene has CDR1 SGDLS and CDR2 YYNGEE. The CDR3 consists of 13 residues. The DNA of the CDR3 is TGTGCCAGCAGCGATAGACTAGCGGTCGAGCAGTACTTC. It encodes CASSDRLAVEQYF.

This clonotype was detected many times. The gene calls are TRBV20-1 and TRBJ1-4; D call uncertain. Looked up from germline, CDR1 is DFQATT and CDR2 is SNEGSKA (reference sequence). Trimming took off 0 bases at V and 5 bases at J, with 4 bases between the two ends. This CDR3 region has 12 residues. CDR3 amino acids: CSARDRNEKLFF. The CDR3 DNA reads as TGCAGTGCTAGAGACAGGAATGAAAAACTGTTTTTT.

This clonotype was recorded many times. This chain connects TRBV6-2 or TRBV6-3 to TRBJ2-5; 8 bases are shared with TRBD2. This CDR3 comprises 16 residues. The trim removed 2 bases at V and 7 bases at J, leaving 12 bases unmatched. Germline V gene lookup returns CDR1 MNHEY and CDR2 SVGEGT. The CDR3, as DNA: TGTGCCAGCAGTTACGGTCCGGAACTAGCGGTTGGGACCCAGTACTTC. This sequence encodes CASSYGPELAVGTQYF.

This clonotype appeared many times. CDR3 in amino acids: CSALGTSGGHPDEQYF. The CDR3 DNA reads TGCAGTGCCCTTGGGACTAGCGGGGGGCACCCGGACGAGCAGTACTTC. J is TRBJ2-7 and V is TRBV20-1; 15 bases agree with TRBD2. Germline V lookup: CDR1 DFQATT, CDR2 SNEGSKA (reference sequence). V was pared by 6 bases and J by 5 bases, with 11 bases of the junction left unmatched. CDR3 size: 16 residues.

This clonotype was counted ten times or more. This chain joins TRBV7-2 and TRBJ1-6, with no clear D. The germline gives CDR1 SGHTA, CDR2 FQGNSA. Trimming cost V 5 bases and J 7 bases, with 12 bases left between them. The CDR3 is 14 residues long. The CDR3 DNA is TGTGCCAGCAGCGCCCCGGGCCTAAATTCACCCCTCCACTTT. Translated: CASSAPGLNSPLHF.

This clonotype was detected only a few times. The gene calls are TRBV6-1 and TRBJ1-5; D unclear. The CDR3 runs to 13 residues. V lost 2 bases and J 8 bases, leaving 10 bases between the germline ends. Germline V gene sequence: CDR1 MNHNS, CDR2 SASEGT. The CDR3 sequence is CASSEFGEEPQHF. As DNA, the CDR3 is TGTGCCAGCAGTGAATTTGGGGAAGAGCCCCAGCATTTT.

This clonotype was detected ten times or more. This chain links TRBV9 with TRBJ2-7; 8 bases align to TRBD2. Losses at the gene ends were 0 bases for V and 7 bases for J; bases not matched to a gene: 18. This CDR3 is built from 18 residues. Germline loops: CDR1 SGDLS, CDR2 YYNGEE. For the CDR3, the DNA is TGTGCCAGCAGCGTAGGTTCCAGGCCGGGACTAGAGAAGTGGGAGCAGTACTTC. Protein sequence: CASSVGSRPGLEKWEQYF.

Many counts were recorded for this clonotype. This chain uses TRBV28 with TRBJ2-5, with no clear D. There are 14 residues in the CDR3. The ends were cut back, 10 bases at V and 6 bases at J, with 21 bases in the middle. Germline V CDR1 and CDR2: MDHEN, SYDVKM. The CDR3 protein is CATQFIRTEKTQYF. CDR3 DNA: TGTGCCACACAATTCATCAGAACGGAAAAGACCCAGTACTTC.

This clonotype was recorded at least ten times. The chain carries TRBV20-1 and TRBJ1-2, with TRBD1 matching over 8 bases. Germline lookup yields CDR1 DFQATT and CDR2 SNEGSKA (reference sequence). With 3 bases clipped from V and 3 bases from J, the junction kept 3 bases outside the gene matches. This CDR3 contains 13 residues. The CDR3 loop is CSARDRDDYGYTF. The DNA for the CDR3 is TGCAGTGCTAGGGACAGGGATGACTATGGCTACACCTTC.

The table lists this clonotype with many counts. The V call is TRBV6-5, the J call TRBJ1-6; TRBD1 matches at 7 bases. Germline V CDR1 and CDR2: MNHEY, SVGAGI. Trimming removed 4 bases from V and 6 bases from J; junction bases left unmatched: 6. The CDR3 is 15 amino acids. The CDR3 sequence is CASSWEGAGNSPLHF. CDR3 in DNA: TGTGCCAGCAGTTGGGAGGGGGCTGGTAATTCACCCCTCCACTTT.

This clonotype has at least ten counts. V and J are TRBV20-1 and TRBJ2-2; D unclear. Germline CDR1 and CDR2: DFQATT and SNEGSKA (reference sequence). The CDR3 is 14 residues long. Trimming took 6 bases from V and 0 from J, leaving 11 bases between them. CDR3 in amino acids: CSAIRASNTGELFF. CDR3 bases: TGCAGTGCAATCCGGGCCTCGAACACCGGGGAGCTGTTTTTT.

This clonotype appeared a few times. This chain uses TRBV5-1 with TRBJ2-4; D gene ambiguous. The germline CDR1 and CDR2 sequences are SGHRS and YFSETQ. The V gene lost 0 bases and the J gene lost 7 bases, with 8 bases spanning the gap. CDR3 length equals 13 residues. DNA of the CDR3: TGCGCCAGCAGCTTGGGCCAAAGGAACATTCAGTACTTC. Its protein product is CASSLGQRNIQYF.

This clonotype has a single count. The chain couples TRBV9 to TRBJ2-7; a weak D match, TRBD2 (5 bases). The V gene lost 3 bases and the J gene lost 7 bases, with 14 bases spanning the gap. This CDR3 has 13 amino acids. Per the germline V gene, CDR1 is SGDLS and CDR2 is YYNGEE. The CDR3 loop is CASSAAARGEQYF. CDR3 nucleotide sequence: TGTGCCAGCAGCGCGGCAGCCCGCGGGGAGCAGTACTTC.

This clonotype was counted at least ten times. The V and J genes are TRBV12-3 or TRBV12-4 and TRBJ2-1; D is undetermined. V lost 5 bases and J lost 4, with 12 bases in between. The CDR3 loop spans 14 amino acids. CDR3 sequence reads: CASSAYYSYNEQFF. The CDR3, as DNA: TGTGCCAGCAGTGCCTACTACAGTTACAATGAGCAGTTCTTC.

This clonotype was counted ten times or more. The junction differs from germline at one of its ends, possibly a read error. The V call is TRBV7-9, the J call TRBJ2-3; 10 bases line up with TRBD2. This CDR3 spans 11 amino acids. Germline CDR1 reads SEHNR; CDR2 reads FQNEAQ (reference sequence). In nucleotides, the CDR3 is TGTGCCAGCAGCTTAGGGGGACTAGCGCCATTC. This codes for CASSLGGLAPF. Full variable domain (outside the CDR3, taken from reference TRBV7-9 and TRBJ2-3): DTGVSQNPRHKITKRGQNVTFRCDPISEHNRLYWYRQTLGQGPEFLTYFQNEAQLEKSRLLSDRFSAERPKGSFSTLEIQRTEQGDSAMYLCASSLGGLAPFGPGTRLTVL.

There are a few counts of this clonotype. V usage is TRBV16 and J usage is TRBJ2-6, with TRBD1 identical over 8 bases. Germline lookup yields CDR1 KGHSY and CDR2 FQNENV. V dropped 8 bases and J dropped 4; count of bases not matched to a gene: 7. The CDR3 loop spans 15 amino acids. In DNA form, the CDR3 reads TGTGCCAGCGCACGGACAGGGCCAGGGGCCAACGTCCTGACTTTC. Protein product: CASARTGPGANVLTF.